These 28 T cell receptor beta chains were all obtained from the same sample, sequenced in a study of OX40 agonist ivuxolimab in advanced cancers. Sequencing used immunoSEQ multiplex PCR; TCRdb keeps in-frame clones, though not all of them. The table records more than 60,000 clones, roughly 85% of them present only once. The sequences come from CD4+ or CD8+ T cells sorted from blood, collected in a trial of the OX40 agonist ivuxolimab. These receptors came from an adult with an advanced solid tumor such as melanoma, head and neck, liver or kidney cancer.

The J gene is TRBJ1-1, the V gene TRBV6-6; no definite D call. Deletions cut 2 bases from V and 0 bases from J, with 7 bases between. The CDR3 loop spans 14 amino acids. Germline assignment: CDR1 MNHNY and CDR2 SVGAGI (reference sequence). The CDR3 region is CASSYNRLNTEAFF. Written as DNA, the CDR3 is TGTGCCAGCAGTTACAACAGACTGAACACTGAAGCTTTCTTT.

CDR3 sequence: CASSMRQGSEAFF. The CDR3 DNA follows: TGTGCCAGTAGTATGAGGCAGGGCTCTGAAGCTTTCTTT. V and J are TRBV19 and TRBJ1-1; D is perhaps TRBD1 (5 bases). CDR3 length: 13 amino acids. Trimming stripped 3 bases from V and 6 bases from J, with 11 bases between. Germline-derived CDR1 and CDR2 are LNHDA and SQIVND (reference sequence). Drawing the rest from reference TRBV19 and TRBJ1-1, the complete variable domain is DGGITQSPKYLFRKEGQNVTLSCEQNLNHDAMYWYRQDPGQGLRLIYYSQIVNDFQKGDIAEGYSVSREKKESFPLTVTSAQKNPTAFYLCASSMRQGSEAFFGQGTRLTVV.

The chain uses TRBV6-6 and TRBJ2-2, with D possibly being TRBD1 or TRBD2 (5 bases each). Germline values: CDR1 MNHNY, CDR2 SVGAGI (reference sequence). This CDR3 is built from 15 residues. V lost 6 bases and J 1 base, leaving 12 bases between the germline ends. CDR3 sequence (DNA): TGTGCCAGCAGGGACGGGACGGTGAACACCGGGGAGCTGTTTTTT. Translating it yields CASRDGTVNTGELFF.

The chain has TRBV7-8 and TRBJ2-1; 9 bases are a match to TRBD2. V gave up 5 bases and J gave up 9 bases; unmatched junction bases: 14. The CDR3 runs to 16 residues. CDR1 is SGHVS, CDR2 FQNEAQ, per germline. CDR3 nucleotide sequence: TGTGCCAGCAGCCCGAATGTAGCGGGAGAAGGAAGTGAGCAGTTCTTC. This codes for CASSPNVAGEGSEQFF.

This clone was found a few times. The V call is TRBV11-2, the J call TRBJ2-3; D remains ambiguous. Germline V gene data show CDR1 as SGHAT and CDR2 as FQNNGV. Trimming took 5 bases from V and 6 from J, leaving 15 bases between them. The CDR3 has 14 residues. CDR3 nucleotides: TGTGCCAGCAGCCCAGTACTAAATGAGGATACGCAGTATTTT. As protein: CASSPVLNEDTQYF.

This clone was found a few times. The CDR3 loop reads CASSSGWDDNQPQHF. CDR3 in DNA: TGTGCCAGCAGCTCGGGGTGGGATGACAATCAGCCCCAGCATTTT. The gene calls are TRBV5-6 and TRBJ1-5; D not resolved. V lost 3 bases and J lost 3, with 13 bases in between. This CDR3 is built from 15 residues. Germline V gene sequence: CDR1 SGHDT, CDR2 YYEEEE.

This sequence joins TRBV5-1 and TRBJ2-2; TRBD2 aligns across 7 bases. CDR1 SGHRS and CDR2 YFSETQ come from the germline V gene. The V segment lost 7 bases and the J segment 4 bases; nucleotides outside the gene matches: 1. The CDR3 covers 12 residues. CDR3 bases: TGCGCCAGCGGGAGGGGCACCGGGGAGCTGTTTTTT. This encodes CASGRGTGELFF.

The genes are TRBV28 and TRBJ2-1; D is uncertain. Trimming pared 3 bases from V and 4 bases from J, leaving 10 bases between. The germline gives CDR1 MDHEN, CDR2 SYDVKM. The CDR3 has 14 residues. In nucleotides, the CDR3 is TGTGCCAGCAGTTTGGGTGGAAATTACAATGAGCAGTTCTTC. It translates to CASSLGGNYNEQFF.

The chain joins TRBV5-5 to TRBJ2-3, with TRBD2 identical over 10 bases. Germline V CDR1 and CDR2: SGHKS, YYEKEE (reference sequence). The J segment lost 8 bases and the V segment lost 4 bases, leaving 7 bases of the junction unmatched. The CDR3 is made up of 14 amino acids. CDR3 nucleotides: TGTGCCAGCAGCGTTCCGGGACTAGCGACTACGCAGTATTTT. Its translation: CASSVPGLATTQYF.

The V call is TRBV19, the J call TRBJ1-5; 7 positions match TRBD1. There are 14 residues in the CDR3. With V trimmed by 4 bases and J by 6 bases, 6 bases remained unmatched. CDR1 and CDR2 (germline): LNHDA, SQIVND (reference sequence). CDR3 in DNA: TGTGCCAGTAGTACACTGACAGGGTTTCAGCCCCAGCATTTT. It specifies CASSTLTGFQPQHF. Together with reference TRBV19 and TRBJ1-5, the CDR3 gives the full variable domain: DGGITQSPKYLFRKEGQNVTLSCEQNLNHDAMYWYRQDPGQGLRLIYYSQIVNDFQKGDIAEGYSVSREKKESFPLTVTSAQKNPTAFYLCASSTLTGFQPQHFGDGTRLSIL.

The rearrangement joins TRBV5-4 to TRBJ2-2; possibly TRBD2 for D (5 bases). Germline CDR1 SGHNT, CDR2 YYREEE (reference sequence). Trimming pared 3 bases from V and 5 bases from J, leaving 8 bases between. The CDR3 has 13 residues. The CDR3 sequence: CASSSWETGELFF. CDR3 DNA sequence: TGTGCCAGCAGCTCGTGGGAGACCGGGGAGCTGTTTTTT.

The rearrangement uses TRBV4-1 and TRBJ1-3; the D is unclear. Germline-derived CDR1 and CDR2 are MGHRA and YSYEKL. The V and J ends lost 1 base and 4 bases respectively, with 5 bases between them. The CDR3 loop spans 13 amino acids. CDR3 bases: TGCGCCAGCAGCCAAGGACGGGGAAACACCATATATTTT. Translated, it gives CASSQGRGNTIYF.

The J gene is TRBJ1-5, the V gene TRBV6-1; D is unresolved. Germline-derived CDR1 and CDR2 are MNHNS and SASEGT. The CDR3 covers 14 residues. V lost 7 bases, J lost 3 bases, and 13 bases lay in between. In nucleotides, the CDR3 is TGTGCCAGCATGCTAGGGTTTGTCAATCAGCCCCAGCATTTT. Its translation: CASMLGFVNQPQHF.

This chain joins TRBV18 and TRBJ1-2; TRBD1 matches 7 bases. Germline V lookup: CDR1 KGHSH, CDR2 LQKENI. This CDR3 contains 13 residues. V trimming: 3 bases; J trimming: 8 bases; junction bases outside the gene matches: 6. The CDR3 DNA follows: TGTGCCAGCTCACCTGATCTGACAGGGGGCTACACCTTC. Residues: CASSPDLTGGYTF.

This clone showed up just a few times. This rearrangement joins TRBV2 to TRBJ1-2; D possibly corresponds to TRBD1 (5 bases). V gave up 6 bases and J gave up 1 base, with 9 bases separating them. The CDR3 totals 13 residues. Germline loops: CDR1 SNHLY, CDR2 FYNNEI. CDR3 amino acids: CASREDINYGYTF. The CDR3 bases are TGTGCCAGCAGGGAGGACATTAACTATGGCTACACCTTC.

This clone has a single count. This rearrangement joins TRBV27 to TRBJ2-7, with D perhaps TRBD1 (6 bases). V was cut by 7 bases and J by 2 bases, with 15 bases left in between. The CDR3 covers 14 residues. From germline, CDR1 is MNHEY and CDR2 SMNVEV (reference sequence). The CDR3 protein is CASKVTDSTYEQYF. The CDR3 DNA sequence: TGTGCCAGCAAAGTGACGGACAGCACCTACGAGCAGTACTTC.

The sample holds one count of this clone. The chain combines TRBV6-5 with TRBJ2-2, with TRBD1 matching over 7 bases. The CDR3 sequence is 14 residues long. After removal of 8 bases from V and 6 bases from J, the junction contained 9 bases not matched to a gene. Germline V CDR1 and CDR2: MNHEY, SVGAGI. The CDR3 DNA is TGTGCCAGCGCACAGGACAGGTTCCCCGGGGAGCTGTTTTTT. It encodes CASAQDRFPGELFF.

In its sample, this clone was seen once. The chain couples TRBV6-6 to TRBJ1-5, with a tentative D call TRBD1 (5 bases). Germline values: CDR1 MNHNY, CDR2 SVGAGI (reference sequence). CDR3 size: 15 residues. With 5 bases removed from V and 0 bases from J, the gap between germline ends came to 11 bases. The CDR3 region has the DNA TGTGCCAGCAGTCCGGGACGGTATAGCAATCAGCCCCAGCATTTT. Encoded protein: CASSPGRYSNQPQHF.

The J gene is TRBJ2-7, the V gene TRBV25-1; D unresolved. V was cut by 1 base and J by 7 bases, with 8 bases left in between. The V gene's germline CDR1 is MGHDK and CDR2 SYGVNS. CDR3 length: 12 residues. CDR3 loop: CASSELGWEQYF. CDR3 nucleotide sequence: TGTGCCAGCAGTGAATTAGGGTGGGAGCAGTACTTC.

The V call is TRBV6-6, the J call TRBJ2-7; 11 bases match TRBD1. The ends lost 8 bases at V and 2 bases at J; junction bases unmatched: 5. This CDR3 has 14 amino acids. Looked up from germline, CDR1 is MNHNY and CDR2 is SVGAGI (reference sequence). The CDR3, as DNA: TGTGCCAGCCAAGGGACAGGGGGACCCTACGAGCAGTACTTC. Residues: CASQGTGGPYEQYF.

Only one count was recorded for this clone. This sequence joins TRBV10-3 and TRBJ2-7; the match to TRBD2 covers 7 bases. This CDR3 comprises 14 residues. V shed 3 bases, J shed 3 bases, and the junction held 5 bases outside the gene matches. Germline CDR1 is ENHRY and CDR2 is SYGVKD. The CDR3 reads CAISDQRGYYEQYF. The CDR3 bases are TGTGCCATCAGTGACCAGCGGGGCTACTACGAGCAGTACTTC.

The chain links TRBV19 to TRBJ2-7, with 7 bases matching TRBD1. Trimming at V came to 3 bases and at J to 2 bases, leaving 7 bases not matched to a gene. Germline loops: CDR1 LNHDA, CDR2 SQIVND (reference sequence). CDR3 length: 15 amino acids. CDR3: CASSIAQGKPYEQYF. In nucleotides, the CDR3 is TGTGCCAGTAGTATCGCACAGGGGAAGCCCTACGAGCAGTACTTC. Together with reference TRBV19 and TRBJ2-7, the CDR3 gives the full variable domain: DGGITQSPKYLFRKEGQNVTLSCEQNLNHDAMYWYRQDPGQGLRLIYYSQIVNDFQKGDIAEGYSVSREKKESFPLTVTSAQKNPTAFYLCASSIAQGKPYEQYFGPGTRLTVT.

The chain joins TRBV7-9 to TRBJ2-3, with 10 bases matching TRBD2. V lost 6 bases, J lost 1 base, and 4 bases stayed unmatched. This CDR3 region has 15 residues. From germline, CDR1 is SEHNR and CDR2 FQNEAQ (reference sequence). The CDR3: CASSKRGGGTDTQYF. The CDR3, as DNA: TGTGCCAGCAGTAAGCGGGGGGGAGGCACAGATACGCAGTATTTT. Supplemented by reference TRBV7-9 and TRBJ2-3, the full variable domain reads DTGVSQNPRHKITKRGQNVTFRCDPISEHNRLYWYRQTLGQGPEFLTYFQNEAQLEKSRLLSDRFSAERPKGSFSTLEIQRTEQGDSAMYLCASSKRGGGTDTQYFGPGTRLTVL.

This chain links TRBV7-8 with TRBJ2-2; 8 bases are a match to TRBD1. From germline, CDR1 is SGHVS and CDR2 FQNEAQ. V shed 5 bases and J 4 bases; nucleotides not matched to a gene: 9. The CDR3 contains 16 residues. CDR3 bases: TGTGCCAGCAGCGTACGGACAGGGAGAGTCACCGGGGAGCTGTTTTTT. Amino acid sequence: CASSVRTGRVTGELFF.

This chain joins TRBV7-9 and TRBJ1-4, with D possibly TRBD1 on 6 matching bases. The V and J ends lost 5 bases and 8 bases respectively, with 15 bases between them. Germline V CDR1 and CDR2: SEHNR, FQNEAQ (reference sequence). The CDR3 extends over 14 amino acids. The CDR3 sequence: CASSPMWDTEKLFF. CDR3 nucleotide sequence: TGTGCCAGCAGCCCCATGTGGGACACCGAAAAACTGTTTTTT.

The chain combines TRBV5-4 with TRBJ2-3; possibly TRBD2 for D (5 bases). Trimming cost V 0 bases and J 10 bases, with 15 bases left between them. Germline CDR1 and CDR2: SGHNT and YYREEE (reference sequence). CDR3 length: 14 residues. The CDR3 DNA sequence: TGTGCCAGCAGCTTGGGAGACTACCAAGTATCGCAGTATTTT. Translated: CASSLGDYQVSQYF.

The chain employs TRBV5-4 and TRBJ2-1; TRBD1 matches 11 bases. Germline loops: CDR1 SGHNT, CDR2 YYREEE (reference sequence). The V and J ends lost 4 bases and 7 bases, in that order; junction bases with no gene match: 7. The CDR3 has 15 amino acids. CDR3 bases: TGTGCCAGCAGCGGGTGGGGACAGGGGGTTAATGAGCAGTTCTTC. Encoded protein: CASSGWGQGVNEQFF. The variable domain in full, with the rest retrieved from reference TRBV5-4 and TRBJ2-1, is ETGVTQSPTHLIKTRGQQVTLRCSSQSGHNTVSWYQQALGQGPQFIFQYYREEENGRGNFPPRFSGLQFPNYSSELNVNALELDDSALYLCASSGWGQGVNEQFFGPGTRLTVL.

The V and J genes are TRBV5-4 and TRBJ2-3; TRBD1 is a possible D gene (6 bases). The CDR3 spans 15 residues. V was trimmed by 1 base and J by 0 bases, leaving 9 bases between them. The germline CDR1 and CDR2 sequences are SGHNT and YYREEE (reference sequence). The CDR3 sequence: CASSLTGQSTDTQYF. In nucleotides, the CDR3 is TGTGCCAGCAGCTTGACAGGGCAAAGCACAGATACGCAGTATTTT. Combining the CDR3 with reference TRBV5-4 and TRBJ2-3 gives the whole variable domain ETGVTQSPTHLIKTRGQQVTLRCSSQSGHNTVSWYQQALGQGPQFIFQYYREEENGRGNFPPRFSGLQFPNYSSELNVNALELDDSALYLCASSLTGQSTDTQYFGPGTRLTVL.